The sequence of this T cell receptor (beta chain) was determined in a study of cytomegalovirus exposure and HLA in healthy donors. Study in general: The use of the same platform for the 110 or so validation repertoires and the 650 to 850 first-cohort repertoires was reported by a later analysis.

The donors were members of the roughly 120-subject validation cohort (separate from the roughly 700-subject first cohort). Assay: immunoSEQ multiplex PCR; the TCRdb copy retains only in-frame clones and omits some. Of 280,000 or so clones in the sample, roughly 88% were seen once. The germline V gene encodes CDR1 MNHEY and CDR2 SMNVEV (reference sequence). Trimming took 2 bases from V and 6 from J, leaving 8 bases between them. This CDR3 comprises 12 residues. The clonotype comes from a woman aged 18-29 years in good health and CMV-seronegative. This sequence joins TRBV27 and TRBJ2-7; D is uncertain. Source material: PBMCs. CDR3 DNA: TGTGCCAGCAGTTTACCTAATTCCGAGCAGTACTTC. It codes for CASSLPNSEQYF.